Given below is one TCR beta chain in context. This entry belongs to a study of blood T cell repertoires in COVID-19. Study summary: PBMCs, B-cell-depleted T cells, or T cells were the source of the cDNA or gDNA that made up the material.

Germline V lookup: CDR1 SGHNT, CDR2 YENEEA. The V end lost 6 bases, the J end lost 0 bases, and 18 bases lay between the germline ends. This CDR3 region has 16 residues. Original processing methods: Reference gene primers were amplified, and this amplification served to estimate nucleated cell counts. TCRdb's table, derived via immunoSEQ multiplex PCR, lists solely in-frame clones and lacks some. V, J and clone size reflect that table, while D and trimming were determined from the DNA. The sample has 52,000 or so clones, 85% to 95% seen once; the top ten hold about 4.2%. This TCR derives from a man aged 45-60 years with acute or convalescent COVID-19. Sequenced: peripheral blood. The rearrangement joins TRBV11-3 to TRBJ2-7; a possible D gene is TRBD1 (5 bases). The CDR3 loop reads CASRLRLQESSYEQYF. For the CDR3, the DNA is TGTGCCAGCAGGCTTAGGTTACAGGAGAGCTCCTACGAGCAGTACTTC.